Listed here are 2 T cell receptor beta chains from one sample, sequenced in a study of beta chain features in type 1 diabetes. Study conclusions and caveats: Among all four CD4+ subsets, Type 1 diabetes patients had TCRB CDR3s that were moderately but significantly shorter.

No cognate antigen is known for these TCRs. Expressed TCRB transcripts were sequenced, since all the RNA that had been isolated was reverse transcribed. Some clones are missing from TCRdb's copy, which holds only in-frame ones; the method was immunoSEQ multiplex PCR. The data hold more than 550,000 clones, with about 14% observed a single time. Source material: naive CD4+ T cells from blood. The receptors originated from a man aged 18-30 years with type 1 diabetes.

Turning to this clone: Distinct nucleotide sequences in the sample also encode this CDR3. The DNA for the CDR3 is TGTGCCAGCAGCTATTCCACAGATACGCAGTATTTT. Protein: CASSYSTDTQYF. The chain carries TRBV7-2 and TRBJ2-3; the D is unclear. The CDR3 totals 12 residues. The V end lost 4 bases, the J end lost 2 bases, and 4 bases lay between the germline ends. CDR1 SGHTA and CDR2 FQGNSA come from the germline V gene.

The CDR3 sequence: CASNPGQGVENGYTF. The CDR3 DNA sequence: TGTGCCAGCAACCCTGGACAGGGGGTCGAGAATGGCTACACCTTC. The chain links TRBV7-3 to TRBJ1-2, with 10 bases fitting TRBD1. Per the germline V gene, CDR1 is SGHTA and CDR2 is FQGTGA. J lost 6 bases, V lost 7 bases, and 11 bases had no gene match. The CDR3 loop spans 15 amino acids.